The 12 T cell receptor beta chains below all came from one sample that was sequenced in a study of T cell responses to AZD1222 COVID-19 vaccine (dated by TCRdb to the early 2020s). Libraries were made using the immunoSEQ multiplex PCR assay. What TCRdb holds here is the immuneACCESS table cut down to in-frame rearrangements. Part of the clones is not present; checked against another copy, under half of the missing clones reflect an unresolved V gene, and the others are unexplained. The sample data list about 78,000 clones, and 80% to 85% of these were observed just once. 2.5% to 3.5% of the sample comes from the top ten. What the time point label conveys for this sample: baseline before first vaccination. Sequenced material: peripheral blood, taken on day 0 of AZD1222 vaccination. All receptors derive from an adult in good health.

V gene TRBV14 combines with J gene TRBJ2-7, with D possibly being TRBD1 (6 bases). Trimming took off 6 bases at V and 0 bases at J, with 12 bases between the two ends. The germline V gene has CDR1 SGHDN and CDR2 FVKESK. There are 14 residues in the CDR3. CDR3 in amino acids: CASSTGHFSYEQYF. CDR3 in DNA: TGTGCCAGCAGTACAGGGCATTTCTCCTACGAGCAGTACTTC.

This clone was recorded once. The chain has TRBV4-3 and TRBJ2-7; 7 bases align to TRBD1. Germline assignment: CDR1 LGHNA and CDR2 YSLEER. J gave up 6 bases and V 5 bases, and 7 bases lay outside the gene matches. CDR3 length: 13 residues. CDR3 in DNA: TGCGCCAGCAGCACAGACAGGGTCGGCGAGCAGTACTTC. As protein: CASSTDRVGEQYF.

V is TRBV11-2 and J is TRBJ1-2; D is perhaps TRBD1 (5 bases). This CDR3 spans 14 amino acids. Per germline, CDR1 SGHAT and CDR2 FQNNGV. The V end was cut by 2 bases, the J end by 4 bases, with 11 bases between. This CDR3 is CASSLPRDVYGYTF. The CDR3 DNA follows: TGTGCCAGCAGCTTACCCAGGGACGTCTATGGCTACACCTTC.

The chain carries TRBV7-2 and TRBJ2-1; D perhaps matches TRBD2 (5 bases). Germline loops: CDR1 SGHTA, CDR2 FQGNSA. V was shortened by 1 base and J by 7 bases, with 11 bases between the two germline ends. The CDR3 is 14 residues long. This chain's CDR3 is CASSLGGSQNEQFF. The CDR3 coding sequence is TGTGCCAGCAGCTTAGGAGGGAGTCAGAATGAGCAGTTCTTC.

Comment on this clone: Compared with germline, one end of the junction differs, possibly owing to a read error. The chain links TRBV24-1 to TRBJ2-1; D not certain. The germline CDR1 and CDR2 sequences are KGHDR and SFDVKD. This CDR3 is 13 amino acids long. CDR3: CATSDPSFNEQFF. The CDR3 coding sequence is TGTGCCACCAGTGACCCCTCCTTCAATGAGCAGTTCTTC.

The rearrangement links TRBV5-1 to TRBJ2-3; 10 bases match TRBD1. The CDR3 loop spans 14 amino acids. After removal of 3 bases from V and 9 bases from J, the junction contained 7 bases not matched to a gene. Per the germline V gene, CDR1 is SGHRS and CDR2 is YFSETQ. The CDR3 nucleotides read TGCGCCAGCAGCTGGACAGGGGGGAGAGAGACGCAGTATTTT. Its translation: CASSWTGGRETQYF.

The genes are TRBV7-2 and TRBJ1-5; D uncertain. The CDR3 extends over 15 amino acids. V lost 4 bases and J 0 bases, leaving 10 bases between the germline ends. Germline values: CDR1 SGHTA, CDR2 FQGNSA. The CDR3 nucleotides read TGTGCCAGCAGCTACGGGTCTTATAGCAATCAGCCCCAGCATTTT. The encoded protein is CASSYGSYSNQPQHF.

This chain links TRBV5-5 with TRBJ2-5, with TRBD1 as a possible D gene (6 bases). The CDR3 spans 15 residues. Germline-derived CDR1 and CDR2 are SGHKS and YYEKEE (reference sequence). V was trimmed by 4 bases and J by 4 bases, leaving 17 bases between them. CDR3 nucleotides: TGTGCCAGCAGCGTACTCAGGGGTGATCGAGAGACCCAGTACTTC. It codes for CASSVLRGDRETQYF.

This chain connects TRBV11-2 to TRBJ1-5; unclear D gene. Germline values: CDR1 SGHAT, CDR2 FQNNGV. With 0 bases removed from V and 1 base from J, the gap between germline ends came to 1 base. CDR3 length equals 13 residues. The CDR3 here is CASSLESNQPQHF. Written as DNA, the CDR3 is TGTGCCAGCAGCTTAGAGAGCAATCAGCCCCAGCATTTT.

This clone was counted only a few times. This chain links TRBV2 with TRBJ1-1; D is perhaps TRBD1 (6 bases). Germline CDR1 and CDR2: SNHLY and FYNNEI. The CDR3 is made up of 14 amino acids. Trimming removed 8 bases from V and 1 base from J, with 14 bases in between. As DNA, the CDR3 is TGTGCCAGCCGAACAGGACAGCCGAACACTGAAGCTTTCTTT. Its protein is CASRTGQPNTEAFF.

V and J are TRBV7-9 and TRBJ2-2; D is unresolved. V was trimmed by 5 bases and J by 7 bases, leaving 8 bases between them. Looked up from germline, CDR1 is SEHNR and CDR2 is FQNEAQ (reference sequence). The CDR3 extends over 12 amino acids. The CDR3 reads CASSLSYGELFF. Written as DNA, the CDR3 is TGTGCCAGCAGCCTCAGTTACGGGGAGCTGTTTTTT. Combining the CDR3 with reference TRBV7-9 and TRBJ2-2 gives the whole variable domain DTGVSQNPRHKITKRGQNVTFRCDPISEHNRLYWYRQTLGQGPEFLTYFQNEAQLEKSRLLSDRFSAERPKGSFSTLEIQRTEQGDSAMYLCASSLSYGELFFGEGSRLTVL.

This sequence joins TRBV27 and TRBJ1-2; D is possibly TRBD1 (6 bases). The germline V gene encodes CDR1 MNHEY and CDR2 SMNVEV (reference sequence). There are 16 residues in the CDR3. V shed 6 bases and J shed 3 bases, with 20 bases lying between them. The CDR3 loop is CASSEKQGVWDYGYTF. The CDR3 DNA reads as TGTGCCAGCAGCGAGAAACAGGGTGTCTGGGACTATGGCTACACCTTC.